These T cell receptor beta chains were read from a single sample in a study of T cell responses to AZD1222 COVID-19 vaccine. TCRdb keeps only in-frame clones here, not all; method: immunoSEQ multiplex PCR. Found here are about 110,000 clones, about 91% of them singletons; the top ten hold roughly 7%. The specimen comprised peripheral blood, sampled on day 0 of AZD1222 vaccination. The receptors shown here come from an adult in good health. Both conserved end residues are part of each CDR3. D genes are given only for firm matches. Clone size is not always given. Where it is, it says once, few, many or a class for expanded clones.

>TRBJ1-2|-|TRBV30|-|14
TGTGCCTGGAGCACGGAGGGACGGGCGTATGGCTACACCTTC
CAWSTEGRAYGYTF
>TRBJ2-1|-|TRBV7-9|-|15
TGTGCCAGCAGCTCCCCCCCCGCAGGCGACAATGAGCAGTTCTTC
CASSSPPAGDNEQFF
>TRBJ1-2|TRBD1|TRBV28|-|12
TGTGCCAGCAGTCTCGACAGGGCTGGCTACACCTTC
CASSLDRAGYTF
>TRBJ1-5|-|TRBV30|-|17
TGTGCCTGGAGCAAGTGGAGGGTTCCGGGAAGCAATCAGCCCCAGCATTTT
CAWSKWRVPGSNQPQHF
>TRBJ2-5|-|TRBV7-2|once|13
TGTGCCAGCAGCTTACAGGGGCTGGAGACCCAGTACTTC
CASSLQGLETQYF
>TRBJ1-3|TRBD1|TRBV6-6|-|15
TGTGCCAGCAGCTGGGACAGAGGCTCTGGAAACACCATATATTTT
CASSWDRGSGNTIYF
>TRBJ2-5|-|TRBV29-1|-|11
TGCAGCGCCTGGACAGAAGAGACCCAGTACTTC
CSAWTEETQYF
>TRBJ2-7|-|TRBV5-1|-|15
TGCGCCAGCTGTTTCGGCCCCAACGGGGTCTACGAGCAGTACTTC
CASCFGPNGVYEQYF
>TRBJ2-3|TRBD2|TRBV19|-|15
TGTGCCACTGCGGATAGCGGGAGGGCCGCAGATACGCAGTATTTT
CATADSGRAADTQYF
>TRBJ2-3|-|TRBV11-2|-|11
TGTGCCAGCAGCTGGATGGCTACGCAGTATTTT
CASSWMATQYF
>TRBJ1-1|-|TRBV5-1|once|14
TGCGCCAGCAGCTTGGACAGGGTGGACACTGAAGCTTTCTTT
CASSLDRVDTEAFF
>TRBJ2-5|-|TRBV5-4|-|16
TGTGCCAGCAGCTTGCCCTCTGGGGCAGGAGAACAGACCCAGTACTTC
CASSLPSGAGEQTQYF
>TRBJ1-1|-|TRBV11-3|-|19
TGTGCCAGCAGCTTAGGGGTTGGACTGCCGCTAAGGTCGGATGGTCGGGCTTTCTTT
CASSLGVGLPLRSDGRAFF
>TRBJ1-2|TRBD1|TRBV19|-|14
TGTGCCAGTAGTATAACGGGACAGTCCTACGGCTACACCTTC
CASSITGQSYGYTF
>TRBJ1-3|-|TRBV7-2|-|14
TGTGCCAGCAGCTTTTTCTCCTCTGGAAACACCATATATTTT
CASSFFSSGNTIYF
>TRBJ2-1|-|TRBV9|once|13
TGTGCCAGCAGCGTAGGACAGCAAGGTGAGCAGTTCTTC
CASSVGQQGEQFF
>TRBJ1-2|-|TRBV29-1|few|13
TGCAGCGTTGGTACTGGGGGGCCCTATGGCTACACCTTC
CSVGTGGPYGYTF
>TRBJ1-4|-|TRBV7-6|-|13
TGTGCCAGCAGCCCAGGGCAGGTCGAAAAACTGTTTTTT
CASSPGQVEKLFF
>TRBJ1-1|TRBD1|TRBV2|-|14
TGTGCCAGCAGTCCATGGACAGGGGGCTCTGAAGCTTTCTTT
CASSPWTGGSEAFF
>TRBJ2-3|-|TRBV7-3|once|15
TGTGCCAGCAGCTTAAGTGAGACAGTCGCAGATACGCAGTATTTT
CASSLSETVADTQYF
>TRBJ2-2|-|TRBV24-1|many|18
TGTGCCACCAGTGATGCCGCTTCCCGGGCGGGGGCCACCGGGGAGCTGTTTTTT
CATSDAASRAGATGELFF
>TRBJ1-5|-|TRBV18|-|13
TGTGCCAGCTCGCCAACTCAGAATCAGCCCCAGCATTTT
CASSPTQNQPQHF
>TRBJ2-3|-|TRBV11-2|-|13
TGTGCCAGCAGCTTAGGGTCGGGGGTCCCACAGTATTTT
CASSLGSGVPQYF
>TRBJ1-2|-|TRBV10-3|-|12
TGTGCCATCAGTGGGACGGACTATGGCTACACCTTC
CAISGTDYGYTF
>TRBJ2-2|TRBD1|TRBV7-9|once|16
TGTGCCAGCACCTTAGGGTACAGGGGGAACACCGGGGAGCTGTTTTTT
CASTLGYRGNTGELFF
>TRBJ2-5|TRBD2|TRBV4-3|-|19
TGCGCCAGCAGCCTGGTAGTCGGGACTACCCTCCCGGGACAAGAGACCCAGTACTTC
CASSLVVGTTLPGQETQYF
>TRBJ1-4|-|TRBV7-6|-|15
TGTGCCAGCAGCTTAGAGCCAGGGTTTAATGAAAAACTGTTTTTT
CASSLEPGFNEKLFF
>TRBJ1-1|TRBD1|TRBV18|few|16
TGTGCCAGCTCACCCCCCGGGACAGGGGACAACACTGAAGCTTTCTTT
CASSPPGTGDNTEAFF
>TRBJ2-7|-|TRBV7-8|-|14
TGTGCCAGCAGCTTATACAGGTCGTTGAACGAGCAGTACTTC
CASSLYRSLNEQYF
>TRBJ1-2|-|TRBV7-9|-|15
TGTGCCAGCAGACTCCCCGCAGGGTATGGAGATGGCTACACCTTC
CASRLPAGYGDGYTF
>TRBJ2-1|-|TRBV9|-|13
TGTGCCAGCAGCGTAGGACTACCCAATGAGCAGTTCTTC
CASSVGLPNEQFF
>TRBJ1-5|-|TRBV10-2|-|13
TGCGCCAGCACAGGTAATTTGAATCAGCCCCAGCATTTT
CASTGNLNQPQHF
>TRBJ2-3|-|TRBV6-5|-|15
TGTGCCAGCAACCTACAGCTGTCTAGCACAGATACGCAGTATTTT
CASNLQLSSTDTQYF
>TRBJ2-7|TRBD2|TRBV27|-|14
TGTGCCAGCAGTTTACCTAGCGGGAGGGGAGAGCAGTACTTC
CASSLPSGRGEQYF
>TRBJ2-1|-|TRBV7-2|few|16
TGTGCCAGCAGCTTAGTAGGGGGAAAGGTTGGGAATGAGCAGTTCTTC
CASSLVGGKVGNEQFF
>TRBJ2-2|-|TRBV6-2/TRBV6-3|-|13
TGTGCCAGCAGTTACGGGATTCCCGGGGAGCTGTTTTTT
CASSYGIPGELFF
>TRBJ2-1|-|TRBV2|-|11
TGTGCCAGCAGTGGAATGGATGAGCAGTTCTTC
CASSGMDEQFF
>TRBJ2-7|TRBD1|TRBV7-9|-|15
TGTGCCAGCAGCGGGGACAGGGGGTATCAGTACGAGCAGTACTTC
CASSGDRGYQYEQYF
>TRBJ2-5|-|TRBV12-3/TRBV12-4|-|13
TGTGCCAGCAGTTTGGGTAGGCAAGAGACCCAGTACTTC
CASSLGRQETQYF
>TRBJ1-1|TRBD1|TRBV10-3|once|15
TGTGCCACCAACGCCGCCGGGACAGCAAACACTGAAGCTTTCTTT
CATNAAGTANTEAFF
>TRBJ1-2|TRBD1|TRBV11-2|-|15
TGTGCCAGCAGCTTCCACAGGGGGCTCTACTATGGCTACACCTTC
CASSFHRGLYYGYTF
>TRBJ1-4|-|TRBV28|-|20
TGTGCCAGCAGACCCGATCAGCGGGCCCCATACGGGTCCTTTAATGAAAAACTGTTTTTT
CASRPDQRAPYGSFNEKLFF
>TRBJ1-2|-|TRBV7-9|-|16
TGTGCCAGCAGCTTAAGTGGAAAGGACGGAAACTATGGCTACACCTTC
CASSLSGKDGNYGYTF
>TRBJ1-4|-|TRBV6-5|-|16
TGTGCCAGCAGTTCCTTACCGGGACGGACATATGAAAAACTGTTTTTT
CASSSLPGRTYEKLFF
>TRBJ1-1|TRBD1|TRBV19|-|17
TGTGCCAGTAGTATACGGCCTCCGGGACAGGGAAACACTGAAGCTTTCTTT
CASSIRPPGQGNTEAFF
>TRBJ1-2|-|TRBV7-8|-|16
TGTGCCAGCAGCTTAGCCCTTGGCGGGGCTAACTATGGCTACACCTTC
CASSLALGGANYGYTF
>TRBJ2-7|-|TRBV11-2|-|13
TGTGCCAGCAACCAGGGCGGAGTAGCCGAGCAGTACTTC
CASNQGGVAEQYF
>TRBJ1-5|-|TRBV6-2/TRBV6-3|-|14
TGTGCCAGCAGTTACTACGCCGGTAATCAGCCCCAGCATTTT
CASSYYAGNQPQHF
>TRBJ1-5|-|TRBV5-6|-|14
TGTGCCAGCAGCTTCTACTTGGGCAATCAGCCCCAGCATTTT
CASSFYLGNQPQHF
>TRBJ1-3|-|TRBV6-5|-|14
TGTGCCAGCACAGGGAGTAGGGCTGGAAACACCATATATTTT
CASTGSRAGNTIYF
>TRBJ2-7|-|TRBV27|once|13
TGTGCCAGCAGTACCGGGACTTGGTACGAGCAGTACTTC
CASSTGTWYEQYF
>TRBJ1-4|-|TRBV29-1|-|12
TGCAGCGTTGGAGGGTCTAATGAAAAACTGTTTTTT
CSVGGSNEKLFF
>TRBJ2-7|-|TRBV27|-|15
TGTGCCAGCAGTTTAGGGAATCCCGGATTAGGCGAGCAGTACTTC
CASSLGNPGLGEQYF
>TRBJ1-1|-|TRBV18|-|14
TGTGCCAGCTCACCACCAAGGACGAACACTGAAGCTTTCTTT
CASSPPRTNTEAFF
>TRBJ1-5|-|TRBV2|few|13
TGTGCCAGCCAGCGACAGGGCAATCAGCCCCAGCATTTT
CASQRQGNQPQHF
>TRBJ1-6|-|TRBV3-1/TRBV3-2|-|14
TGTGCCAGCTCCCCGGGCCTTCTGGGTTCACCCCTCCACTTT
CASSPGLLGSPLHF
>TRBJ2-1|TRBD1|TRBV7-3|-|15
TGTGCCAGCAGCTTAACGGGGACAGGGATTGGAGAGCAGTTCTTC
CASSLTGTGIGEQFF
>TRBJ1-2|TRBD1|TRBV27|-|12
TGTGCCAGACAAGGGGGCGTCTATGGCTACACCTTC
CARQGGVYGYTF
>TRBJ2-7|-|TRBV4-2|-|15
TGTGCCAGCACCCCCTTTGGGGGTAGCTCCTACGAGCAGTACTTC
CASTPFGGSSYEQYF